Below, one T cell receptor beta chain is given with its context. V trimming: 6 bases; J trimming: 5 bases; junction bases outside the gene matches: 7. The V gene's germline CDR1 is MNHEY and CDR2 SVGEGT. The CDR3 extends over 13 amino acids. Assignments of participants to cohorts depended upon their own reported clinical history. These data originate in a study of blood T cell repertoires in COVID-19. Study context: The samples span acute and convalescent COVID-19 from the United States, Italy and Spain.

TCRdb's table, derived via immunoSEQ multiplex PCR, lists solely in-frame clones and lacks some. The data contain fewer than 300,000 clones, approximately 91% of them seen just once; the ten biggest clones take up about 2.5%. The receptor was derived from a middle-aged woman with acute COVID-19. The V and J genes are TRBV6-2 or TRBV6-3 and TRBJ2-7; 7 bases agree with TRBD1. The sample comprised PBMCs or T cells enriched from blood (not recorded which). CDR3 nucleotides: TGTGCCAGCAGGTACAGGGGTATAGACGAGCAGTACTTC. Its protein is CASRYRGIDEQYF.